The source of this TCR beta chain is a study of PD-L1 blockade in urothelial cancer. Clones were sequenced by immunoSEQ multiplex PCR, and TCRdb holds only the in-frame ones, with some missing. This sample yields 75,000 to 90,000 clones, of which over 80% are seen a single time; 9% to 9.5% belongs to the top ten. Sequencing was performed on PBMCs, taken around atezolizumab (anti-PD-L1) treatment. This TCR was recovered from a man between 65 and 85 years old with urothelial cancer.

CDR3 sequence: CASSVYAGSGYTF. CDR3 nucleotides: TGTGCCAGCAGCGTATATGCAGGTTCTGGCTACACCTTC. This chain connects TRBV9 to TRBJ1-2; D is uncertain. The V end lost 1 base, the J end lost 7 bases, and 11 bases lay between the germline ends. CDR1 is SGDLS and CDR2 is YYNGEE in the germline V gene. The CDR3 has 13 amino acids.